One and the same sample provided the 26 T cell receptor beta chains below, sequenced in a study of CD8+ T cells in alopecia areata. Indicated treatment: oral pan-JAK inhibitor, 5-10 mg twice daily. Extraction of RNA preceded its reverse transcription into cDNA, which served as the sequencing template. Assay used: immunoSEQ multiplex PCR; TCRdb lists only in-frame clones, some missing. The sample includes 90,000 to 100,000 clones, 60% to 65% of them seen just once. Here the sequenced sample was CD8+ T cells sorted from blood, taken at week 4, from a patient treated with tofacitinib. The receptors originated from a human donor with alopecia areata.

This clone was seen a handful of times. Here the CDR3 DNA reads TGCGCCAGCAGCCAAGGAGGGTCTTCCACCTACGAGCAGTACTTC. Its protein is CASSQGGSSTYEQYF. The chain uses TRBV4-3 and TRBJ2-7, with D perhaps TRBD2 (5 bases). CDR1 and CDR2 from the germline V gene are LGHNA and YSLEER. The V gene lost 1 base and the J gene lost 2 bases, with 12 bases spanning the gap. This CDR3 comprises 15 residues.

This clone was observed a few times. The rearrangement uses TRBV7-8 and TRBJ2-1; D ambiguous. This CDR3 region has 16 residues. Germline assignment: CDR1 SGHVS and CDR2 FQNEAQ. V shed 6 bases and J shed 0 bases, with 15 bases lying between them. CDR3 bases: TGTGCCAGCAGTTTATGGGAACTAACCTCCTACAATGAGCAGTTCTTC. It codes for CASSLWELTSYNEQFF.

V is TRBV5-6 and J is TRBJ1-5, with 8 positions matching TRBD1. With 4 bases clipped from V and 1 base from J, the junction kept 4 bases outside the gene matches. The germline CDR1 and CDR2 sequences are SGHDT and YYEEEE. The CDR3 loop spans 15 amino acids. CDR3 nucleotide sequence: TGTGCCAGCAGCCTAGGGACAGGAAGCAATCAGCCCCAGCATTTT. Amino acids: CASSLGTGSNQPQHF.

V gene TRBV5-1 combines with J gene TRBJ2-7; D gene ambiguous. The CDR3 runs 16 residues. Germline V CDR1 and CDR2: SGHRS, YFSETQ. Trimming shortened V by 4 bases and J by 5 bases, and 22 bases separated the two germline ends. CDR3 nucleotide sequence: TGCGCCAGCAGCCCAGTCGACACGTCGACTTACCACGAGCAGTACTTC. As protein: CASSPVDTSTYHEQYF.

The chain couples TRBV23-1 to TRBJ1-1; D gene uncertain. TRBV23-1 belongs to the ORF category, with a function that is uncertain. Trimming removed 7 bases at V and 4 bases at J, with 7 bases between. The CDR3 contains 11 residues. CDR3 DNA sequence: TGCGCCAGCATCAGGCCCACTGAAGCTTTCTTT. This codes for CASIRPTEAFF.

This clone was recorded a few times. The rearrangement uses TRBV18 and TRBJ1-1; D possibly corresponds to TRBD1 (5 bases). Trimming removed 2 bases from V and 3 bases from J, with 10 bases in between. The CDR3 loop spans 14 amino acids. CDR1 is KGHSH, CDR2 LQKENI, per germline. The CDR3 nucleotides read TGTGCCAGCTCACCAGGGACCCTTCACACTGAAGCTTTCTTT. Translation gives CASSPGTLHTEAFF.

This chain uses TRBV29-1 with TRBJ1-1, with D possibly being TRBD1 (5 bases). The V gene lost 7 bases and the J gene lost 8 bases, with 17 bases spanning the gap. The germline V gene has CDR1 SQVTM and CDR2 ANQGSEA. This CDR3 spans 12 amino acids. DNA for the CDR3: TGCAGCGCCCTGGGCCAGGGCAACGAAGCTTTCTTT. It specifies CSALGQGNEAFF.

The rearrangement uses TRBV7-2 and TRBJ2-5, with 7 bases that match TRBD2. Germline assignment: CDR1 SGHTA and CDR2 FQGNSA. The CDR3 consists of 17 residues. V was clipped by 4 bases and J by 12 bases; unmatched bases: 23. CDR3 loop: CASSSITPGLFGAPEYF. DNA of the CDR3: TGTGCCAGCAGCTCCATTACCCCGGGACTATTCGGGGCTCCTGAGTACTTC.

This clone showed up just a few times. This sequence joins TRBV29-1 and TRBJ2-5; a weak D match, TRBD1 (5 bases). CDR3 length: 12 amino acids. Trimming took 5 bases from V and 2 from J, leaving 9 bases between them. Germline assignment: CDR1 SQVTM and CDR2 ANQGSEA. In DNA form, the CDR3 reads TGCAGCGTTAATCCAGGGCAAGAGACCCAGTACTTC. This sequence encodes CSVNPGQETQYF.

This clone was recorded a few times. The J gene is TRBJ2-2, the V gene TRBV29-1, with D tentatively TRBD1 or TRBD2 (6 bases each). The CDR3 totals 12 residues. The V end was cut by 5 bases, the J end by 4 bases, with 8 bases between. Germline CDR1 reads SQVTM; CDR2 reads ANQGSEA. CDR3 DNA sequence: TGCAGCGTTAGGGGGGCCACCGGGGAGCTGTTTTTT. Translation gives CSVRGATGELFF.

The chain couples TRBV10-3 to TRBJ2-7; a possible D gene is TRBD1 (8 bases). This CDR3 region has 18 residues. Germline CDR1 reads ENHRY; CDR2 reads SYGVKD. The germline V and J ends were trimmed by 0 bases and 5 bases, with 23 bases remaining between them. The CDR3 DNA sequence: TGTGCCATCAGTGAGTCGACAGGGGAGGGCCCTTCCTACGACGAGCAGTACTTC. Translation gives CAISESTGEGPSYDEQYF.

This chain joins TRBV7-4 and TRBJ2-3, with 15 bases fitting TRBD2. The V segment lost 5 bases and the J segment 2 bases; nucleotides outside the gene matches: 5. This CDR3 spans 17 amino acids. Germline-derived CDR1 and CDR2 are SGHVT and SQSDAQ. CDR3 region: CASSLGLAGGDTDTQYF. Written as DNA, the CDR3 is TGTGCCAGCAGCCTGGGACTAGCGGGGGGCGACACAGATACGCAGTATTTT.

V usage is TRBV29-1 and J usage is TRBJ2-7; 9 bases agree with TRBD1. The CDR3 extends over 13 amino acids. The J segment lost 4 bases and the V segment lost 6 bases, leaving 7 bases of the junction unmatched. Germline lookup yields CDR1 SQVTM and CDR2 ANQGSEA. The CDR3 coding sequence is TGCAGCGTGGTATCCGGGACAGGGTACGAGCAGTACTTC. Amino acids: CSVVSGTGYEQYF.

This clone was detected only a few times. The V call is TRBV7-3, the J call TRBJ1-1, with D maybe TRBD1 (5 bases). CDR3 length: 15 amino acids. Trimming cost V 5 bases and J 4 bases, with 17 bases left between them. The germline gives CDR1 SGHTA, CDR2 FQGTGA. The CDR3 DNA follows: TGTGCCAGCAGCCTAATGACAGCTGGCGGCACTGAAGCTTTCTTT. Protein product: CASSLMTAGGTEAFF.

The rearrangement joins TRBV7-2 to TRBJ2-7; D is unclear. The CDR3 is 13 amino acids. V was trimmed by 1 base and J by 3 bases, leaving 7 bases between them. From germline, CDR1 is SGHTA and CDR2 FQGNSA. CDR3 in amino acids: CASSLDGHYEQYF. As DNA, the CDR3 is TGTGCCAGCAGCTTAGATGGCCACTACGAGCAGTACTTC.

The chain couples TRBV5-1 to TRBJ2-1, with 10 bases aligning to TRBD2. The CDR3 runs to 15 residues. V was clipped by 3 bases and J by 2 bases; unmatched bases: 2. The germline gives CDR1 SGHRS, CDR2 YFSETQ. This CDR3 is CASSWTSGPYNEQFF. The CDR3 nucleotides read TGCGCCAGCAGCTGGACTAGCGGACCCTACAATGAGCAGTTCTTC.

In its sample, this clone was seen once. The chain joins TRBV15 to TRBJ1-1; 8 bases are a match to TRBD1. Losses at the gene ends were 3 bases for V and 1 base for J; bases not matched to a gene: 7. Germline values: CDR1 LNHNV, CDR2 YYDKDF (reference sequence). This CDR3 comprises 16 residues. DNA of the CDR3: TGTGCCACCAGCAGCGACAGGGGTAGTGGGAACACTGAAGCTTTCTTT. Protein product: CATSSDRGSGNTEAFF.

V gene TRBV29-1 combines with J gene TRBJ2-3, with 11 bases matching TRBD1. The germline V gene has CDR1 SQVTM and CDR2 ANQGSEA. CDR3 length: 17 amino acids. V shed 5 bases, J shed 0 bases, and the junction held 10 bases outside the gene matches. CDR3 in amino acids: CSVKGTGGPSSTDTQYF. The CDR3 region has the DNA TGCAGCGTTAAAGGGACAGGGGGACCCTCTAGCACAGATACGCAGTATTTT.

The chain carries TRBV9 and TRBJ1-2, with D hard to call. CDR3 size: 12 residues. Germline loops: CDR1 SGDLS, CDR2 YYNGEE. Trimming shortened V by 5 bases and J by 8 bases, and 13 bases separated the two germline ends. CDR3 residues: CASRTPPGGYTF. As DNA, the CDR3 is TGTGCCAGCAGGACCCCCCCTGGAGGCTACACCTTC.

The genes are TRBV7-9 and TRBJ1-5; no clear D. V lost 4 bases to trimming and J lost 7 bases, with 8 bases between them. The CDR3 is made up of 12 amino acids. The germline V gene encodes CDR1 SEHNR and CDR2 FQNEAQ (reference sequence). The CDR3 sequence: CASSYRGQPQHF. CDR3 nucleotides: TGTGCCAGCAGCTATAGAGGCCAGCCCCAGCATTTT.

This chain joins TRBV7-3 and TRBJ2-5; D is uncertain. The CDR3 has 15 residues. Looked up from germline, CDR1 is SGHTA and CDR2 is FQGTGA. V gave up 5 bases and J gave up 5 bases, with 18 bases separating them. The CDR3: CASSPSGGGRETQYF. The CDR3, as DNA: TGTGCCAGCAGCCCGTCTGGCGGCGGTCGGGAGACCCAGTACTTC.

The V and J genes are TRBV27 and TRBJ2-6; 8 bases match TRBD1. There are 16 residues in the CDR3. V was clipped by 3 bases and J by 0 bases; unmatched bases: 1. Per germline, CDR1 MNHEY and CDR2 SMNVEV (reference sequence). In DNA, the CDR3 is TGTGCCAGCAGTTTCACAGGGGGCTCTGGGGCCAACGTCCTGACTTTC. It yields the protein CASSFTGGSGANVLTF.

The chain carries TRBV7-9 and TRBJ2-7; no definite D call. Per the germline V gene, CDR1 is SEHNR and CDR2 is FQNEAQ (reference sequence). V was pared by 1 base and J by 7 bases, with 11 bases between. This CDR3 contains 13 residues. CDR3 amino acids: CASSLGSAWEQYF. In DNA, the CDR3 is TGTGCCAGCAGCTTAGGATCAGCATGGGAGCAGTACTTC. Drawing the rest from reference TRBV7-9 and TRBJ2-7, the complete variable domain is DTGVSQNPRHKITKRGQNVTFRCDPISEHNRLYWYRQTLGQGPEFLTYFQNEAQLEKSRLLSDRFSAERPKGSFSTLEIQRTEQGDSAMYLCASSLGSAWEQYFGPGTRLTVT.

The CDR3: CAWSPQYEQYF. The CDR3 region has the DNA TGTGCCTGGAGTCCCCAGTACGAGCAGTACTTC. This rearrangement joins TRBV30 to TRBJ2-7, with no clear D. V was pared by 2 bases and J by 4 bases, with 6 bases between. This CDR3 region has 11 residues. Germline CDR1 GTSNPN, CDR2 SVGIG (reference sequence).

CDR3: CASSFRTRWEVNTEAFF. CDR3 in DNA: TGTGCCAGCAGTTTCCGCACTAGGTGGGAGGTGAACACTGAAGCTTTCTTT. The chain joins TRBV28 to TRBJ1-1; D unclear. Trimming took 3 bases from V and 0 from J, leaving 17 bases between them. The CDR3 is 17 amino acids. Germline CDR1 MDHEN, CDR2 SYDVKM.

The count of this clone is one. This rearrangement joins TRBV27 to TRBJ2-7; 10 bases align to TRBD2. The CDR3 extends over 13 amino acids. Losses at the gene ends were 5 bases for V and 3 bases for J; bases not matched to a gene: 1. Germline V CDR1 and CDR2: MNHEY, SMNVEV (reference sequence). CDR3: CASSGTSDYEQYF. Here the CDR3 DNA reads TGTGCCAGCAGTGGGACTAGCGACTACGAGCAGTACTTC.